The present entry profiles one TCR beta chain with its context. This CDR3 has 14 amino acids. V was trimmed by 2 bases and J by 4 bases, leaving 11 bases between them. CDR1 and CDR2 from the germline V gene are MNHNS and SASEGT. The sample belongs to a study of blood T cell repertoires in COVID-19. Measured with immunoSEQ multiplex PCR; TCRdb has only the in-frame clones, and not every one. The data show about 300,000 clones, roughly nine tenths seen once. The chain is built from TRBV6-1 and TRBJ1-1; TRBD1 is a possible D gene (6 bases). This receptor was identified in a woman in her 30s with COVID-19, enrolled during active disease. The sample taken for sequencing was peripheral blood. Here the CDR3 reads CASSEPGHLTEAFF. CDR3 coding DNA: TGTGCCAGCAGTGAACCGGGACACCTCACTGAAGCTTTCTTT.